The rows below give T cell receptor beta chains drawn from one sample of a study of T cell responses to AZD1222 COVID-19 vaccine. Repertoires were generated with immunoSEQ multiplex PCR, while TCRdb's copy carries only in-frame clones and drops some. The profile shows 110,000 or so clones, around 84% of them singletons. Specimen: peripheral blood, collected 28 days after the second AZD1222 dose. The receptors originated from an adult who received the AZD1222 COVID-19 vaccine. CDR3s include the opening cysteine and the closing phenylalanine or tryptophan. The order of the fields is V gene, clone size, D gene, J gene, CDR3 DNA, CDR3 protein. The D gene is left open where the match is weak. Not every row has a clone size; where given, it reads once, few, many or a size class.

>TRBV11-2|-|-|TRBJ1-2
TGTGCCAGCAGCTTATCCCCACTTTACAGCCTAAACTATGGCTACACCTTC
CASSLSPLYSLNYGYTF
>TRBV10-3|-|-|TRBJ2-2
TGTGCCATCAGTGGGGGCGGACAGAACACCGGGGAGCTGTTTTTT
CAISGGGQNTGELFF
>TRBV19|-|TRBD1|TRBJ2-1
TGTGCCAGTAAGCCCCTCTTTTCCGACAGGGGGCAGGGGAATGAGCAGTTCTTC
CASKPLFSDRGQGNEQFF
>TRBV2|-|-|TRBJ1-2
TGTGCCAGCAGGGTTCAGGATCACTATGGCTACACCTTC
CASRVQDHYGYTF
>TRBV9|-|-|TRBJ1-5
TGTGCCAGCAGCGAGGACAGCTCCGGGCCCCAGCATTTT
CASSEDSSGPQHF
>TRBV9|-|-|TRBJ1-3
TGTGCCAGCAGCGTAGGAGTAGGGTACGGAAACACCATATATTTT
CASSVGVGYGNTIYF
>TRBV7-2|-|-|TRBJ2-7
TGTGCCAGCAGCCTCTATTCGGACGGCGAGGGGTACTTC
CASSLYSDGEGYF
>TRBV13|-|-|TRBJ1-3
TGTGCCAGCAGCTTAGAGGAGCGGGGAAACACCATATATTTT
CASSLEERGNTIYF
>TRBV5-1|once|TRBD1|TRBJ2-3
TGCGCCAGCAGCTTGGGAGGACAGGGGACAGATACGCAGTATTTT
CASSLGGQGTDTQYF
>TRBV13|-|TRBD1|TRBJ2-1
TGTGCCAGCAGCCCAGGGACAGGGGCTCCGTTCTTC
CASSPGTGAPFF
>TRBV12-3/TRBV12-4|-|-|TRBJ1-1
TGTGCCAGCAGTTCCACAGATCCTGAAGCTTTCTTT
CASSSTDPEAFF
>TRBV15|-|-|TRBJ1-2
TGTGCCACCAGCAGAGGGGGCTACACCTTC
CATSRGGYTF
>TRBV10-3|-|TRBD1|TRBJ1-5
TGTGCCATCAGTGAGGGACCCAACGACAGGGGAAGCAATCAGCCCCAGCATTTT
CAISEGPNDRGSNQPQHF
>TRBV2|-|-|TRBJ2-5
TGTGCCAGCAGTGGATCCGGAGGGGGACAAGAGACCCAGTACTTC
CASSGSGGGQETQYF
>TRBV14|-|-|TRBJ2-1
TGTGCCAGCAGCCAGGTGACAGTATTGTACAATGAGCAGTTCTTC
CASSQVTVLYNEQFF
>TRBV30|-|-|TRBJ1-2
TGTGCCTGGAGCCTCGGGGCACTGGGCTACACCTTC
CAWSLGALGYTF
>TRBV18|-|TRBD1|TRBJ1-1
TGTGCCAGCTCACCACGGGGAGGACAGGGGGCTAGGACTGAAGCTTTCTTT
CASSPRGGQGARTEAFF
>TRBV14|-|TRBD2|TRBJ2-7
TGTGCCAGCAGCCCTCGGTTCGCGGGAGACCGAACCTACGAGCAGTACTTC
CASSPRFAGDRTYEQYF
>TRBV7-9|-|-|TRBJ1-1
TGTGCCAGCAGCTCGACGATGGCGGGTGAAGCTTTCTTT
CASSSTMAGEAFF
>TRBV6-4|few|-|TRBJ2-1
TGTGCCAGCAGTGACTCACAGCGCAATGAGCAGTTCTTC
CASSDSQRNEQFF
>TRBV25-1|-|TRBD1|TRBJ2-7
TGTGCCAGCAGTGAACGACAGGGGGCGGCCTACGAGCAGTACTTC
CASSERQGAAYEQYF
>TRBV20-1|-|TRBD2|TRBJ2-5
TGCAGTGCTAGTCCAGCCGGGACTAGCCTCGAGACCCAGTACTTC
CSASPAGTSLETQYF
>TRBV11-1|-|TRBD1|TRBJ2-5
TGTGCCAGCAGCGCCCTAGGGACAGCTTACCAAGAGACCCAGTACTTC
CASSALGTAYQETQYF
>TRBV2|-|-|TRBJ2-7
TGTGCCAGTTTTTCTCGGCCGTGGGACGAGCAGTACTTC
CASFSRPWDEQYF
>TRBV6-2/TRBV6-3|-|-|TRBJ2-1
TGTGCCAGCAGTTACTCTGGTCAACACGGAGATGAGCAGTTCTTC
CASSYSGQHGDEQFF
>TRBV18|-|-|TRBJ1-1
TGTGCCAGCTCACCTGATCTCGGCATAAACACTGAAGCTTTCTTT
CASSPDLGINTEAFF
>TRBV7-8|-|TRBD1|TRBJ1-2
TGTGCCAGCAGCCCTCATCCCGGGACAGGGGATTATGGCTACACCTTC
CASSPHPGTGDYGYTF
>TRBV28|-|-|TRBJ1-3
TGTGCCAGCTGGGGGGGCTTAAGCTCTGGAAACACCATATATTTT
CASWGGLSSGNTIYF
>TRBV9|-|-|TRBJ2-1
TGTGCCAGCAGCGCTGAAGCTAGTACTGATGAGCAGTTCTTC
CASSAEASTDEQFF
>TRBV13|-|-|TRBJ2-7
TGTGCCAGCAGCTTACCTCGCACCTCCTCCTACGAGCAGTACTTC
CASSLPRTSSYEQYF
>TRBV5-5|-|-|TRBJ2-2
TGTGCCAGCAGCTTGGCCGCGAACACCGGGGAGCTGTTTTTT
CASSLAANTGELFF
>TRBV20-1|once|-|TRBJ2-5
TGCAGTGCTGAAATCGGGACCCAGTACTTC
CSAEIGTQYF
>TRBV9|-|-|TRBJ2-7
TGTGCCAGCAGCGTAGACTACACCACTCAGCAGTACTTC
CASSVDYTTQQYF